Below, one T cell receptor (beta chain) is given with its context. Method: immunoSEQ multiplex PCR; TCRdb's copy keeps in-frame clones and lacks some. The table records over 120,000 clones, about 91% of them present only once. The sample is drawn from a study of T cell responses to AZD1222 COVID-19 vaccine. Between the trimmed V and J ends, which lost 6 bases and 0 bases, there was a span of 15 bases. Germline V gene lookup returns CDR1 SGHVS and CDR2 FQNEAQ. This CDR3 has 15 amino acids. This sequence was found in an adult in good health. The starting material was peripheral blood, obtained on day 0 of AZD1222 vaccination. The chain is built from TRBV7-8 and TRBJ2-7; a possible D gene is TRBD1 (6 bases). The CDR3 reads CASSFTGTPSYEQYF. The CDR3 nucleotides read TGTGCCAGCAGTTTTACCGGGACACCCTCCTACGAGCAGTACTTC.